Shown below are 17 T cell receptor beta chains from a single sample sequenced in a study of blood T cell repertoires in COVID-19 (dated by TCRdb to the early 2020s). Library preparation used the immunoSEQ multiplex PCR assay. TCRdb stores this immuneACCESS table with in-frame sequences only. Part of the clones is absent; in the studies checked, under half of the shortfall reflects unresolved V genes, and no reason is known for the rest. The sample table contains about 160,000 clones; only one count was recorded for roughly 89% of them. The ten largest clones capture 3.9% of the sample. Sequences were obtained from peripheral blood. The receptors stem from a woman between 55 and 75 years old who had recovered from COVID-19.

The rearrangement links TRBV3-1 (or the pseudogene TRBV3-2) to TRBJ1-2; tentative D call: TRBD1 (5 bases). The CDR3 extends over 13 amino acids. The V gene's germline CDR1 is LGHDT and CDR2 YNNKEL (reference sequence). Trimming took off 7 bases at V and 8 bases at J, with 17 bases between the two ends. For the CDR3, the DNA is TGTGCCAGCACCCCAACCGGGGGAGGAGGCTACACCTTC. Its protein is CASTPTGGGGYTF.

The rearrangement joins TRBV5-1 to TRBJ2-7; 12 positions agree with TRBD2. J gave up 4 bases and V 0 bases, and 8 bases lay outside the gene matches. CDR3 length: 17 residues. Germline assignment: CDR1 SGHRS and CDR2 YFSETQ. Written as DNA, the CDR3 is TGCGCCAGCAGCTTGGCGCCTAGCGGGGGGGAAGCATACGAGCAGTACTTC. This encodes CASSLAPSGGEAYEQYF.

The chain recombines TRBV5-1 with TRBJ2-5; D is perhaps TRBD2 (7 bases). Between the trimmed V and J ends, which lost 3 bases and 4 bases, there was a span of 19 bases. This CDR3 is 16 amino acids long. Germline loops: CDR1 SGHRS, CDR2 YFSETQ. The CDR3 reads CASSSSLQGGRETQYF. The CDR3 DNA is TGCGCCAGCAGCTCCTCCCTACAGGGAGGGCGAGAGACCCAGTACTTC.

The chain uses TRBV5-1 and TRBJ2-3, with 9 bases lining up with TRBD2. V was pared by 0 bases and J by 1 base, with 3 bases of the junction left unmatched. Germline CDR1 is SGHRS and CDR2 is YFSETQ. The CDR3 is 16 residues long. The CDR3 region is CASSLAASGGTDTQYF. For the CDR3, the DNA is TGCGCCAGCAGCTTGGCGGCTAGCGGGGGCACAGATACGCAGTATTTT.

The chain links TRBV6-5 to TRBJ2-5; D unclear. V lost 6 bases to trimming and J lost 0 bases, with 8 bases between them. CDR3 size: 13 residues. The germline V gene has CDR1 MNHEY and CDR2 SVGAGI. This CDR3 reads CASRSSYQETQYF. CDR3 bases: TGTGCCAGCAGAAGCTCGTACCAAGAGACCCAGTACTTC.

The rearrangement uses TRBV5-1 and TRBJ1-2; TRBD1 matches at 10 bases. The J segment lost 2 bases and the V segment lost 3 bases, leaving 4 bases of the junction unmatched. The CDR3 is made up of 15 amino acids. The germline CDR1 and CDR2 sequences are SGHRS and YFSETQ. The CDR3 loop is CASSWGTGANYGYTF. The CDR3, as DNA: TGCGCCAGCAGCTGGGGGACAGGGGCAAACTATGGCTACACCTTC.

The CDR3 sequence is CASSSRTGEANVLTF. The CDR3, as DNA: TGTGCCAGCAGCTCACGGACAGGAGAGGCCAACGTCCTGACTTTC. The rearrangement joins TRBV7-3 to TRBJ2-6, with TRBD1 identical over 7 bases. Germline V gene data show CDR1 as SGHTA and CDR2 as FQGTGA. The V and J ends lost 4 bases and 6 bases, in that order; junction bases with no gene match: 6. This CDR3 is built from 15 residues.

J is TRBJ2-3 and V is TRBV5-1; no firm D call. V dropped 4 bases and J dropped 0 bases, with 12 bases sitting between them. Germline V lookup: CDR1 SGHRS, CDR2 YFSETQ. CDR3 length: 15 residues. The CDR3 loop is CASSKAGQSTDTQYF. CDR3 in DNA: TGCGCCAGCAGCAAGGCAGGCCAGAGCACAGATACGCAGTATTTT.

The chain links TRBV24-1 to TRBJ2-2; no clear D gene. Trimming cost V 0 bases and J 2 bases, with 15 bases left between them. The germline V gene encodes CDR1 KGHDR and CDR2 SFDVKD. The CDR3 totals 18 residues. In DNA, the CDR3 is TGTGCCACCAGTGATTTGCGAGGTCAGCCTTTTAACACCGGGGAGCTGTTTTTT. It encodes CATSDLRGQPFNTGELFF.

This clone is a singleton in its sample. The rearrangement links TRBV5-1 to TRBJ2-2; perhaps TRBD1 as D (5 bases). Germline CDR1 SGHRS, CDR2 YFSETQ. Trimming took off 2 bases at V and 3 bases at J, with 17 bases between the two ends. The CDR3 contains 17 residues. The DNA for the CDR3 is TGCGCCAGCAGCTTAGGCGACGTAGGGGCTCACACCGGGGAGCTGTTTTTT. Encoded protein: CASSLGDVGAHTGELFF.

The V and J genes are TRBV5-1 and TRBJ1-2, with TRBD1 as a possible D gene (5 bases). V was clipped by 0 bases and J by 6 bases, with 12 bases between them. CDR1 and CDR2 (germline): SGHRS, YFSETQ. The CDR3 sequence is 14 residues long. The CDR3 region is CASSLVAAGDGYTF. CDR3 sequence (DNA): TGCGCCAGCAGCTTGGTAGCCGCGGGGGATGGCTACACCTTC.

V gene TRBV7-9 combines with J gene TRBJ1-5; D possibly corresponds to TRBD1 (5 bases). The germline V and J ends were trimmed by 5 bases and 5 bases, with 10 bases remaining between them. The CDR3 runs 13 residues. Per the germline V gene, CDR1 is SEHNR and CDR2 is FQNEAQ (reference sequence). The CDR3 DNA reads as TGTGCCAGCAGCAAGACGGGGGATCAGCCCCAGCATTTT. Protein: CASSKTGDQPQHF.

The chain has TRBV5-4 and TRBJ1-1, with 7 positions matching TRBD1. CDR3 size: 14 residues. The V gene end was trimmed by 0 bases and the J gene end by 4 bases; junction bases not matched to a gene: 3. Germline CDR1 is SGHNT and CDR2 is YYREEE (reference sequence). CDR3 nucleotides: TGTGCCAGCAGCTTGGCAGGGGGGTTCACTGAAGCTTTCTTT. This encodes CASSLAGGFTEAFF.

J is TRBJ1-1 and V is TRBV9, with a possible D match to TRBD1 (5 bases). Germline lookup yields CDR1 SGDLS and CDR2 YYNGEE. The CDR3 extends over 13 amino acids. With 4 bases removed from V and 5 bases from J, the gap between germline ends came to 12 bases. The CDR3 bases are TGTGCCAGCAGCCGACAGAGGCAAACTGAAGCTTTCTTT. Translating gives CASSRQRQTEAFF.

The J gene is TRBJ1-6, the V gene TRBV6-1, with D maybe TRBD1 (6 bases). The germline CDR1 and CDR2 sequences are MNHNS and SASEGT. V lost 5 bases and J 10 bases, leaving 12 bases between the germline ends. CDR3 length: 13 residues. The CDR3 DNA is TGTGCCAGCAGTTCCACAGGGATCTCACCCCTCCACTTT. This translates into CASSSTGISPLHF.

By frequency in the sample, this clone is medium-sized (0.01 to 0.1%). This chain's CDR3 is CASSLYTGQVTYEQYF. The CDR3 nucleotides read TGTGCCAGCAGCTTATACACGGGACAGGTGACCTACGAGCAGTACTTC. The V call is TRBV7-9, the J call TRBJ2-7; 8 positions match TRBD1. V gave up 2 bases and J gave up 2 bases; unmatched junction bases: 8. The V gene's germline CDR1 is SEHNR and CDR2 FQNEAQ (reference sequence). The CDR3 has 16 residues.

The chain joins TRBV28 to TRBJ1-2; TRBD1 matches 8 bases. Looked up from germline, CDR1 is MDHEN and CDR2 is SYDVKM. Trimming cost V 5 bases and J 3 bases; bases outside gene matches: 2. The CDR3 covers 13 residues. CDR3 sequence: CASSLQGDYGYTF. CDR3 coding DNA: TGTGCCAGCAGTCTACAGGGGGACTATGGCTACACCTTC.